This T cell receptor (beta chain) is drawn from a study of identifying expanded T cells in peripheral blood. Study observations and caveats: Over approximately two and four weeks, about 15 and 19 clones changed, versus approximately 1.1 between replicates.

A word on this clone: Its antigen remains unknown.

Assay: immunoSEQ multiplex PCR; the TCRdb copy retains only in-frame clones and omits some. Here the sample spans under 70,000 clones, 87% being singletons. Losses at the gene ends were 2 bases for V and 0 bases for J; bases not matched to a gene: 7. Germline assignment: CDR1 MGHRA and CDR2 YSYEKL. The CDR3 runs 17 residues. V and J are TRBV4-1 and TRBJ2-1; 7 bases fit TRBD1. What was sequenced was blood. The origin of this receptor is a person aged 18 to 75 in good health. The CDR3 nucleotides read TGCGCCAGCAGCCAACATAAACAGGGGAGCTCCTACAATGAGCAGTTCTTC. Its protein product is CASSQHKQGSSYNEQFF.